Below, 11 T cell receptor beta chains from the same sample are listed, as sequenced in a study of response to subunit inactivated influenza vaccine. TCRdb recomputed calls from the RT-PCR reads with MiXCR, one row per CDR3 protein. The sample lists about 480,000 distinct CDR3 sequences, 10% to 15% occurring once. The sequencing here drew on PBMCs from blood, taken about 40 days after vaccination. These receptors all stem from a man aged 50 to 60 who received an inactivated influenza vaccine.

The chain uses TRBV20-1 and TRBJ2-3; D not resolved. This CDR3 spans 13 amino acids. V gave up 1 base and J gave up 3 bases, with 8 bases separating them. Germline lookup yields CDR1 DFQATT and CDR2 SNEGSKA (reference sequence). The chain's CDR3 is CSARAVVTDTQYF. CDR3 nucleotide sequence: TGCAGTGCTAGAGCAGTAGTAACAGATACGCAGTATTTT.

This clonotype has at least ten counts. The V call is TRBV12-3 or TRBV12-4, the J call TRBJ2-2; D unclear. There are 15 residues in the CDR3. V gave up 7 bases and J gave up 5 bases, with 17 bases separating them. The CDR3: CASTQVGRSTGELFF. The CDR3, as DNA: TGTGCCAGCACCCAGGTGGGCAGGAGTACCGGGGAGCTGTTTTTT.

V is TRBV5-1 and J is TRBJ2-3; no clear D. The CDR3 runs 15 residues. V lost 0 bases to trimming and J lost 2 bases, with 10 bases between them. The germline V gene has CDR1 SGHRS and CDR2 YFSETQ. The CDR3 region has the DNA TGCGCCAGCAGCTTGGGGGTAGCTATCACAGATACGCAGTATTTT. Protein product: CASSLGVAITDTQYF.

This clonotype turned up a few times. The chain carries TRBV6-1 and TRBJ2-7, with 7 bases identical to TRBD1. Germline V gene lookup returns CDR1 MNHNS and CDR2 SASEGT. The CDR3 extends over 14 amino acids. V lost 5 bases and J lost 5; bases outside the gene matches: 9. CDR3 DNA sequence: TGTGCCAGCAGTCGGGAAGTGACAGGGAACGAGCAGTACTTC. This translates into CASSREVTGNEQYF.

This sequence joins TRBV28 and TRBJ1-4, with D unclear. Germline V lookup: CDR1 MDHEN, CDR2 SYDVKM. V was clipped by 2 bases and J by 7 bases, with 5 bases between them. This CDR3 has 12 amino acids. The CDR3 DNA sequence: TGTGCCAGCAGTTTAAATGGTGAAAAACTGTTTTTT. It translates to CASSLNGEKLFF.

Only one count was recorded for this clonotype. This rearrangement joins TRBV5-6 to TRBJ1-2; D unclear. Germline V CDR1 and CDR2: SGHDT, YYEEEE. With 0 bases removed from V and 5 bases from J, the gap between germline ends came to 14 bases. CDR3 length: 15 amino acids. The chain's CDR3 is CASSLVGPGVYGYTF. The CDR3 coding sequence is TGTGCCAGCAGCTTGGTAGGCCCGGGAGTTTATGGCTACACCTTC.

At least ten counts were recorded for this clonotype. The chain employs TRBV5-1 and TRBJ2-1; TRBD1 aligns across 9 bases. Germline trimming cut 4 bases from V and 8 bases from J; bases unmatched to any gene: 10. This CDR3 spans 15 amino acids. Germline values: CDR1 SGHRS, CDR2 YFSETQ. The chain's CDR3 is CASSLRTGADDEQFF. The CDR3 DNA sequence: TGCGCCAGCAGCCTAAGGACAGGGGCTGACGATGAGCAGTTCTTC.

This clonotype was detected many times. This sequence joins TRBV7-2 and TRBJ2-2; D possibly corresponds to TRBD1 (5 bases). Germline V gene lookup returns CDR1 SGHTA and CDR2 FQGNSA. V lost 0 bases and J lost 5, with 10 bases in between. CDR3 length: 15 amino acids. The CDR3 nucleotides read TGTGCCAGCAGCTTAGCAGGGGCCTTTACCGGGGAGCTGTTTTTT. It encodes CASSLAGAFTGELFF.

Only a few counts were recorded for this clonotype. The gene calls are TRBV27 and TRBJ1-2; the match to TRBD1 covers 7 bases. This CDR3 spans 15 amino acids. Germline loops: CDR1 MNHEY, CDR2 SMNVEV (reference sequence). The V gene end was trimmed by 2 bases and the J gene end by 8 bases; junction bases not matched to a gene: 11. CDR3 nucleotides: TGTGCCAGCAGTTTAACTCCGGGACAGCTAACCGGCTACACCTTC. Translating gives CASSLTPGQLTGYTF.

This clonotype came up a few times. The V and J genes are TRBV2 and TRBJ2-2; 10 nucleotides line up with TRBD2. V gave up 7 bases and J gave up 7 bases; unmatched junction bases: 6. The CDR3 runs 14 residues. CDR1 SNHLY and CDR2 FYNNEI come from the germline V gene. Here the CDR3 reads CASKEREGGGELFF. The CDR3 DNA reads TGTGCCAGCAAAGAGCGGGAGGGCGGCGGGGAGCTGTTTTTT.

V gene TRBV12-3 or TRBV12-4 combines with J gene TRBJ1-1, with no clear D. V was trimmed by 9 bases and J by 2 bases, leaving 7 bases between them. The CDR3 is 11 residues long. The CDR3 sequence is CASLLNTEAFF. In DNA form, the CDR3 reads TGTGCCAGTCTACTAAACACTGAAGCTTTCTTT.